The 25 T cell receptor beta chains below all came from one sample that was sequenced in a study of blood T cell repertoires in COVID-19. TCRdb's table, derived via immunoSEQ multiplex PCR, lists solely in-frame clones and lacks some. The sample holds 270,000 or so clones, roughly 84% seen once. Material: peripheral blood. The source is a young woman with acute or convalescent COVID-19.

The chain employs TRBV2 and TRBJ2-1; D assignment may be TRBD1 or TRBD2 (9 bases each). The V end was cut by 6 bases, the J end by 2 bases, with 29 bases between. Germline loops: CDR1 SNHLY, CDR2 FYNNEI. The CDR3 runs to 20 residues. The CDR3 sequence is CASSHPGQGASGNTYNEQFF. The CDR3 coding sequence is TGTGCCAGCAGCCACCCGGGACAGGGAGCTAGCGGGAACACCTACAATGAGCAGTTCTTC.

A remark on this clone: Other DNA sequences of this sample code for an identical CDR3. The gene calls are TRBV28 and TRBJ1-2; D may be TRBD1 (5 bases). V dropped 2 bases and J dropped 5 bases, with 6 bases sitting between them. CDR1 and CDR2 from the germline V gene are MDHEN and SYDVKM. The CDR3 contains 12 residues. CDR3 sequence reads: CASSLTGYGYTF. Written as DNA, the CDR3 is TGTGCCAGCAGTTTAACAGGTTATGGCTACACCTTC.

V gene TRBV4-3 combines with J gene TRBJ2-1, with D perhaps matching TRBD1 (5 bases). Between the trimmed V and J ends, which lost 2 bases and 2 bases, there was a span of 22 bases. This CDR3 is 19 amino acids long. Germline loops: CDR1 LGHNA, CDR2 YSLEER. In nucleotides, the CDR3 is TGCGCCAGCAGCCAATTCCCTTTACAGGTTTCGGTGCCCTACAATGAGCAGTTCTTC. This encodes CASSQFPLQVSVPYNEQFF.

In the case of this clone: The same CDR3 is also encoded by other DNA sequences in this sample. The chain recombines TRBV6-5 with TRBJ1-5; tentative D call: TRBD1 (5 bases). Germline V gene lookup returns CDR1 MNHEY and CDR2 SVGAGI. This CDR3 has 14 amino acids. Trimming took 3 bases from V and 2 from J, leaving 8 bases between them. CDR3 residues: CASSYSGGNQPQHF. For the CDR3, the DNA is TGTGCCAGCAGTTATTCGGGGGGCAATCAGCCCCAGCATTTT.

This rearrangement joins TRBV9 to TRBJ1-2; 7 bases agree with TRBD1. CDR1 and CDR2 (germline): SGDLS, YYNGEE. The CDR3 spans 15 residues. After removal of 3 bases from V and 4 bases from J, the junction contained 9 bases not matched to a gene. The CDR3, as DNA: TGTGCCAGCAGCGGGGCCGAAGGGGGCACCTATGGCTACACCTTC. Amino acid sequence: CASSGAEGGTYGYTF.

The V and J genes are TRBV30 and TRBJ1-6; 7 nucleotides match TRBD1. The V gene's germline CDR1 is GTSNPN and CDR2 SVGIG (reference sequence). CDR3 length: 15 residues. After removal of 2 bases from V and 7 bases from J, the junction contained 8 bases not matched to a gene. In DNA, the CDR3 is TGTGCCTGGAGTAGAGTCGGGACAGTGAATTCACCCCTCCACTTT. It specifies CAWSRVGTVNSPLHF.

The rearrangement uses TRBV5-5 and TRBJ1-2; 8 positions match TRBD1. From germline, CDR1 is SGHKS and CDR2 YYEKEE (reference sequence). This CDR3 spans 14 amino acids. With 1 base clipped from V and 5 bases from J, the junction kept 4 bases outside the gene matches. The CDR3 is CASSLTGTGYGYTF. The CDR3 DNA reads TGTGCCAGCAGCTTGACCGGGACAGGATATGGCTACACCTTC.

The chain links TRBV7-9 to TRBJ2-3, with 7 bases identical to TRBD1. Germline V CDR1 and CDR2: SEHNR, FQNEAQ (reference sequence). The CDR3 has 16 residues. The V segment lost 5 bases and the J segment 0 bases; nucleotides outside the gene matches: 8. The CDR3 region has the DNA TGTGCCAGCAGCCCAGAGACAGGGAAGAGCACAGATACGCAGTATTTT. It translates to CASSPETGKSTDTQYF.

This clone occurred a few times. This chain connects TRBV29-1 to TRBJ1-1; 7 nucleotides align to TRBD1. V was clipped by 5 bases and J by 10 bases; unmatched bases: 4. Per the germline V gene, CDR1 is SQVTM and CDR2 is ANQGSEA. This CDR3 is 10 amino acids long. The CDR3 region has the DNA TGCAGCGTTAACCGGGACAGAGCTTTCTTT. This sequence encodes CSVNRDRAFF.

This sequence joins TRBV5-1 and TRBJ1-4, with 7 bases aligning to TRBD1. The CDR3 extends over 15 amino acids. V dropped 0 bases and J dropped 7; count of bases not matched to a gene: 6. Germline values: CDR1 SGHRS, CDR2 YFSETQ. The CDR3 nucleotides are TGCGCCAGCAGCTTGGCTCCGGACAGGCCTGAAAAACTGTTTTTT. Protein: CASSLAPDRPEKLFF. Drawing the rest from reference TRBV5-1 and TRBJ1-4, the complete variable domain is KAGVTQTPRYLIKTRGQQVTLSCSPISGHRSVSWYQQTPGQGLQFLFEYFSETQRNKGNFPGRFSGRQFSNSRSEMNVSTLELGDSALYLCASSLAPDRPEKLFFGSGTQLSVL.

The chain couples TRBV18 to TRBJ2-3; 12 bases fit TRBD2. CDR3 length: 15 amino acids. V dropped 6 bases and J dropped 5; count of bases not matched to a gene: 6. Germline CDR1 KGHSH, CDR2 LQKENI. In nucleotides, the CDR3 is TGTGCCAGCTCGATACTAGCGGGAGGTGTAGATACGCAGTATTTT. Its protein product is CASSILAGGVDTQYF.

This chain uses TRBV30 with TRBJ1-1; D perhaps matches TRBD1 (6 bases). The CDR3 consists of 13 residues. Germline V lookup: CDR1 GTSNPN, CDR2 SVGIG (reference sequence). V lost 5 bases and J lost 3, with 13 bases in between. CDR3 nucleotide sequence: TGTGCCTGGGGCCTGGGACAATACACTGAAGCTTTCTTT. Protein: CAWGLGQYTEAFF. Variable domain in full (rest from reference TRBV30 and TRBJ1-1): SQTIHQWPATLVQPVGSPLSLECTVEGTSNPNLYWYRQAAGRGLQLLFYSVGIGQISSEVPQNLSASRPQDRQFILSSKKLLLSDSGFYLCAWGLGQYTEAFFGQGTRLTVV.

This chain connects TRBV9 to TRBJ2-1; 11 positions match TRBD2. The junction had 9 bases not matched to a gene; V was cut back by 4 bases and J by 9 bases. The CDR3 extends over 15 amino acids. Germline loops: CDR1 SGDLS, CDR2 YYNGEE. CDR3 region: CASSSTSGSFGEQFF. The CDR3, as DNA: TGTGCCAGCAGCAGCACTAGCGGGAGTTTCGGTGAGCAGTTCTTC.

The chain joins TRBV7-8 to TRBJ1-2; D unresolved. This CDR3 is 14 amino acids long. Germline V gene lookup returns CDR1 SGHVS and CDR2 FQNEAQ. Trimming left V 0 bases short and J 2 bases short, with 7 bases between. The CDR3 bases are TGTGCCAGCAGCTTAGCGGGCCACAACTATGGCTACACCTTC. This translates into CASSLAGHNYGYTF.

The gene calls are TRBV28 and TRBJ2-7; 8 bases map to TRBD1. CDR3 length: 15 residues. V lost 1 base and J lost 2; bases outside the gene matches: 4. Germline CDR1 and CDR2: MDHEN and SYDVKM. The CDR3 loop reads CASSLSQGAAYEQYF. The CDR3 DNA is TGTGCCAGCAGTTTATCCCAGGGGGCGGCCTACGAGCAGTACTTC.

This chain's CDR3 is CASSLTRTNNEQFF. CDR3 in DNA: TGTGCCAGCAGCTTAACACGGACTAACAATGAGCAGTTCTTC. The rearrangement links TRBV7-9 to TRBJ2-1, with TRBD2 as a possible D gene (6 bases). This CDR3 spans 14 amino acids. The ends were cut back, 2 bases at V and 5 bases at J, with 10 bases in the middle. Germline V lookup: CDR1 SEHNR, CDR2 FQNEAQ (reference sequence).

This clone has a handful of counts. The chain couples TRBV2 to TRBJ2-7; TRBD2 might be the D (5 bases). Trimming left V 4 bases short and J 4 bases short, with 8 bases between. The CDR3 runs 12 residues. Germline V CDR1 and CDR2: SNHLY, FYNNEI. CDR3 in DNA: TGTGCCAGCAGTGTGGAGGATTACGAGCAGTACTTC. Translation: CASSVEDYEQYF.

This clone was seen many times. The chain links TRBV7-3 to TRBJ2-1; 7 positions match TRBD2. V was pared by 2 bases and J by 8 bases, with 6 bases of the junction left unmatched. From germline, CDR1 is SGHTA and CDR2 FQGTGA. The CDR3 consists of 14 residues. The chain's CDR3 is CASSLAGVGDEQFF. The CDR3 nucleotides are TGTGCCAGCAGCTTAGCGGGAGTGGGCGATGAGCAGTTCTTC.

This clone was picked up many times. This rearrangement joins TRBV28 to TRBJ1-5, with D possibly being TRBD1 (5 bases). The CDR3 has 14 amino acids. Germline V gives CDR1 MDHEN, CDR2 SYDVKM. The DNA for the CDR3 is TGTGCAGCCCACCGGACAAACGCCCCCTTCCCCCAGCATTTT. This codes for CAAHRTNAPFPQHF. The full variable domain, its missing parts supplied by reference TRBV28 and TRBJ1-5, is DVKVTQSSRYLVKRTGEKVFLECVQDMDHENMFWYRQDPGLGLRLIYFSYDVKMKEKGDIPEGYSVSREKKERFSLILESASTNQTSMYLCAAHRTNAPFPQHFGDGTRLSIL.

This clone was seen only a few times. This chain connects TRBV4-3 to TRBJ1-2; 7 positions agree with TRBD1. Germline lookup yields CDR1 LGHNA and CDR2 YSLEER. The J segment lost 6 bases and the V segment lost 0 bases, leaving 7 bases of the junction unmatched. The CDR3 has 15 amino acids. This CDR3 is CASSQDGTVGNGYTF. CDR3 coding DNA: TGCGCCAGCAGCCAAGATGGGACAGTAGGGAATGGCTACACCTTC.

This chain uses TRBV6-5 with TRBJ2-7; 13 bases align to TRBD2. V dropped 0 bases and J dropped 2; count of bases not matched to a gene: 1. This CDR3 region has 16 residues. The germline V gene encodes CDR1 MNHEY and CDR2 SVGAGI. CDR3 DNA: TGTGCCAGCAGTTACTCGGGACTAGCGGGGACCTACGAGCAGTACTTC. Encoded protein: CASSYSGLAGTYEQYF.

The chain combines TRBV24-1 with TRBJ2-1; D may be TRBD2 (5 bases). Trimming took off 0 bases at V and 6 bases at J, with 5 bases between the two ends. The germline CDR1 and CDR2 sequences are KGHDR and SFDVKD. This CDR3 is built from 13 residues. The CDR3 region has the DNA TGTGCCACCAGTGATTTGACTAGCAATGAGCAGTTCTTC. This gives the protein CATSDLTSNEQFF.

This chain connects TRBV6-5 to TRBJ2-2, with TRBD2 matching 10 bases. This CDR3 contains 15 residues. Trimming took 4 bases from V and 5 from J; bases not matched to a gene: 4. The V gene's germline CDR1 is MNHEY and CDR2 SVGAGI. CDR3 sequence reads: CASSSPGLATGELFF. CDR3 coding DNA: TGTGCCAGCAGTTCTCCGGGACTAGCGACCGGGGAGCTGTTTTTT.

The V call is TRBV6-4, the J call TRBJ2-5; 13 bases are shared with TRBD2. Germline values: CDR1 MRHNA, CDR2 SNTAGT. CDR3 size: 15 residues. Germline trimming cut 6 bases from V and 5 bases from J; bases unmatched to any gene: 6. Here the CDR3 reads CASSMGLAGSETQYF. The CDR3 nucleotides are TGTGCCAGCAGCATGGGACTAGCGGGATCCGAGACCCAGTACTTC.

This sequence joins TRBV28 and TRBJ1-2; D is unresolved. CDR1 is MDHEN, CDR2 SYDVKM, per germline. CDR3 length: 13 amino acids. The V and J ends lost 3 bases and 7 bases respectively, with 12 bases between them. The DNA for the CDR3 is TGTGCCAGCAGTTTTTACAGTCCCCCTGGCTACACCTTC. It yields the protein CASSFYSPPGYTF.